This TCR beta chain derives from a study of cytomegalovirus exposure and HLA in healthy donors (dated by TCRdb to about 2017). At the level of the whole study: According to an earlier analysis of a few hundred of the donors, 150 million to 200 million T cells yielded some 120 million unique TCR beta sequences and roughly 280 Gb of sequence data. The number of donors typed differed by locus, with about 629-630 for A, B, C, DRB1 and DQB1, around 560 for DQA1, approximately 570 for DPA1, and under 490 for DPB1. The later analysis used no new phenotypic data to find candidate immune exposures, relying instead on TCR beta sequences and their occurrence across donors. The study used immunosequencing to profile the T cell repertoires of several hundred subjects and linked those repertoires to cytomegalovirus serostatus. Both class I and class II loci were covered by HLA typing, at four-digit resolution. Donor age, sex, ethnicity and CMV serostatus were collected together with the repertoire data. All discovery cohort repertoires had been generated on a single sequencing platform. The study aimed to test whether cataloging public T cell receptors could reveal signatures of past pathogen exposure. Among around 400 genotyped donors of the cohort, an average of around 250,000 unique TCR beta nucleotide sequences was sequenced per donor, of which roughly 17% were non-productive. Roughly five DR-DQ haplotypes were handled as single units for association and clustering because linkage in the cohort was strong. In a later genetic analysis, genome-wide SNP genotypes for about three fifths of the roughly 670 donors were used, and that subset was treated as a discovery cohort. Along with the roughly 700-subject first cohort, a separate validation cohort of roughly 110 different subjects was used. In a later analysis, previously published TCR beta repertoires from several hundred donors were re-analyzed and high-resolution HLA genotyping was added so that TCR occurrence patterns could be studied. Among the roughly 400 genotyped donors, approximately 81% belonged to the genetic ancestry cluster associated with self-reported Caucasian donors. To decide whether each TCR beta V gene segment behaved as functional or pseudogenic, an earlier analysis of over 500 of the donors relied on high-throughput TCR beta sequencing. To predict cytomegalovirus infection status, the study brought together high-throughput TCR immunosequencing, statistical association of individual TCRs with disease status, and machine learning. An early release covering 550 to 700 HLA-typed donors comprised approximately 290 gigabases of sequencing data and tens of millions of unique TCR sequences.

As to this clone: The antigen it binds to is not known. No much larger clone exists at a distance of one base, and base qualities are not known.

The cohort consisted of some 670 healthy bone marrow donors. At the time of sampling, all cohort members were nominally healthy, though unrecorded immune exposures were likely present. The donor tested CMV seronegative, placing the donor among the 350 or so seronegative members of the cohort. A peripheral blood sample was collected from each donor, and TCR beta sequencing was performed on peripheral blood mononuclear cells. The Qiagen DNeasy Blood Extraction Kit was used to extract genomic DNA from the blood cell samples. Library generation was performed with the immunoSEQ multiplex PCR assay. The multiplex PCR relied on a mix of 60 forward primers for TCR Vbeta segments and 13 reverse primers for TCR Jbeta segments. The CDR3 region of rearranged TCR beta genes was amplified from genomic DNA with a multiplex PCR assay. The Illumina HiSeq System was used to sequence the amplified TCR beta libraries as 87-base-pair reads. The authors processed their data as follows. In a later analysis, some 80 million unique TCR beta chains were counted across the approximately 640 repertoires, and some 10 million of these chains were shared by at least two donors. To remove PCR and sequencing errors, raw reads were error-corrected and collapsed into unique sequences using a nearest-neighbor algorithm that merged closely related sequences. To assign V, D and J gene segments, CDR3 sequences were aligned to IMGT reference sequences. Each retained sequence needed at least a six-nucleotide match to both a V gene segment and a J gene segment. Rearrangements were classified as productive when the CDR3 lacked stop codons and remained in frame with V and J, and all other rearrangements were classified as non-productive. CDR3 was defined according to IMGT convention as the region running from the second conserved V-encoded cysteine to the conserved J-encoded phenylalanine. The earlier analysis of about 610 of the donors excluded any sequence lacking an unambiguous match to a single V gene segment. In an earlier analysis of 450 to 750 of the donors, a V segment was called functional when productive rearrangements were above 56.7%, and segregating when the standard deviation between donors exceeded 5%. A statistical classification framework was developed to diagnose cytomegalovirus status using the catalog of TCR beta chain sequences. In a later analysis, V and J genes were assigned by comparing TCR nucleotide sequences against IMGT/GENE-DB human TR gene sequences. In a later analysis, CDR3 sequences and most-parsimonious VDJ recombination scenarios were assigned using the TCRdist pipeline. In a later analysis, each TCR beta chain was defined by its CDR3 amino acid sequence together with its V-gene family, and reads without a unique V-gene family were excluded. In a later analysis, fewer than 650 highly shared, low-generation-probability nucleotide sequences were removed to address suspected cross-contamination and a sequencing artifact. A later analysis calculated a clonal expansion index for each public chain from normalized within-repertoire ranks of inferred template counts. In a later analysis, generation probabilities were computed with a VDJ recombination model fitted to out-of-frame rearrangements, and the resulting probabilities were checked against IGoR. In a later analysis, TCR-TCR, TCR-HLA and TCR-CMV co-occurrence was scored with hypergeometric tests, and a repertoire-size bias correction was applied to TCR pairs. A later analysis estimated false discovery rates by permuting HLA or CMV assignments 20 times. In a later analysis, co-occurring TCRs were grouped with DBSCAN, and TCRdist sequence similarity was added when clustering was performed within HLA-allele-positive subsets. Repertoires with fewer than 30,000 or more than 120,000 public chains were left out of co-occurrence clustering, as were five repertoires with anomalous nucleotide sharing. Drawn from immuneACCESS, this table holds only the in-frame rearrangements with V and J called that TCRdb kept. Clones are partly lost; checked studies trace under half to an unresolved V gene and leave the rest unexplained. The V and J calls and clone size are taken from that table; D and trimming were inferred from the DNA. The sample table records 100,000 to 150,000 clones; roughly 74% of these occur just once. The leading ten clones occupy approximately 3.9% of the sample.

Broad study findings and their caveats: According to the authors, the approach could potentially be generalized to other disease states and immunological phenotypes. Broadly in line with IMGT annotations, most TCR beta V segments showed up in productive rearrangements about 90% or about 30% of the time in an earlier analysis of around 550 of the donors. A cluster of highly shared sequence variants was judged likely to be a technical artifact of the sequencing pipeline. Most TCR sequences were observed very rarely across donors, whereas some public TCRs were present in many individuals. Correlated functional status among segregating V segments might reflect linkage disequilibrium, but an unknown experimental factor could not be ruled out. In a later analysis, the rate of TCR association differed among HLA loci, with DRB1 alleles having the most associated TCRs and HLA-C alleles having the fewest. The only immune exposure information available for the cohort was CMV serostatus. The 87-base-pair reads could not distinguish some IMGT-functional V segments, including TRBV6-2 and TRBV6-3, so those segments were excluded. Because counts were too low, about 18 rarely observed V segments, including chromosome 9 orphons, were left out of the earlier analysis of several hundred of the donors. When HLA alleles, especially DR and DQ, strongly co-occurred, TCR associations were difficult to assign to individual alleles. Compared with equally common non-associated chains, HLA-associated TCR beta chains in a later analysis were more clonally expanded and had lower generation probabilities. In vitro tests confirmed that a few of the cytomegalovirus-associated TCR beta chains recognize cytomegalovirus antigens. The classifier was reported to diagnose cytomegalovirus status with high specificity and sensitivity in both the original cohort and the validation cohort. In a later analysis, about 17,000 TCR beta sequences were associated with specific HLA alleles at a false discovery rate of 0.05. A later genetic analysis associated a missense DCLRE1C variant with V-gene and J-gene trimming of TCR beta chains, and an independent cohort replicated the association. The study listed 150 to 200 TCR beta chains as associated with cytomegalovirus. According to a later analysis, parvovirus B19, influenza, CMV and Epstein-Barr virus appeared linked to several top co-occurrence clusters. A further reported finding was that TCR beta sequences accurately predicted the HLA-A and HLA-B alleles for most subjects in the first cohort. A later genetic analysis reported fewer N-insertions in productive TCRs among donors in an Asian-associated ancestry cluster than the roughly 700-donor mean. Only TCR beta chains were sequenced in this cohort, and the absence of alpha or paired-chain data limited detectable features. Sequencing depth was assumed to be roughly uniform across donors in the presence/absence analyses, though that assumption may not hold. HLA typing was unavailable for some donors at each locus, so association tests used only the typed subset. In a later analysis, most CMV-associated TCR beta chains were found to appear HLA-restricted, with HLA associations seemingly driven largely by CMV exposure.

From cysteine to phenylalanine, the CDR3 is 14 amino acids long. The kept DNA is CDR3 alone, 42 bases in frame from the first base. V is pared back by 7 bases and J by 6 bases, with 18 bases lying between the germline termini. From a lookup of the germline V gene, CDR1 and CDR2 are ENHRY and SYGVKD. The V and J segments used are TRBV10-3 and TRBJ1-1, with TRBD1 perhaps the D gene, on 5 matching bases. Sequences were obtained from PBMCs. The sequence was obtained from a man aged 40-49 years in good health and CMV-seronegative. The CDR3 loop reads CAIMNRTFGAEAFF. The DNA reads TGTGCCATCATGAACAGGACGTTCGGCGCTGAAGCTTTCTTT.